The TCR beta chain under discussion was sequenced for a study of blood T cell repertoires in COVID-19 (TCRdb year 2020). Regarding the complete study: The collaborator samples originated in the United States, Italy and Spain and spanned the acute and convalescent phases of COVID-19. Where available, HLA class I and class II types were taken from metadata supplied by the sample provider and were not determined by assay-based typing. The material from the prospective study consisted of cDNA or gDNA derived from T cells, B-cell-depleted T cells, or PBMCs. The sample metadata nearly always contained a de-identified subject ID, COVID-19 status, age in years and sex. The repertoires were made available in a free public database intended to serve as a resource for research on the immune response to SARS-CoV-2. Subjects who had been exposed to COVID-19, were actively infected with it, or had recovered from it provided the deeply sampled blood TCRbeta repertoires that made up the dataset. Samples came from the ongoing ImmuneRACE study (first 160 participants) plus 1,254 subjects from 6 global collaborators. Overall results and qualifications from the work: The quantity of clinical and demographic metadata differed by source and by participant and was supplied without curation.

TCRbeta CDR3 regions were amplified from genomic DNA by means of the immunoSEQ Assay, a bias-controlled multiplex PCR. Concerning the study's data processing: Within the assay, amplification of reference gene primers was used to estimate how many nucleated cells each sample contained. To quantify the absolute abundance of each unique TCRbeta CDR3 rearrangement, sequence reads were collapsed and filtered. Productive Simpson clonality was computed per sample as the square root of Simpson's diversity index over productive rearrangements. TCRdb provides this immuneACCESS table in a form limited to in-frame rearrangements. Some clones are lacking; in checked studies, under half of them reflect an unresolved V gene, and why the rest are absent is not known. V, J and clone size derive from that table, while D and trimming were established from the DNA sequence. The sample data list 90,000 to 100,000 clones, and about 85% of these were observed just once. The top ten clonotypes cover roughly 37% of the sample.

Whole blood was collected in K2EDTA tubes by collaborating institutions according to the institutions' own protocols. Collaborator samples were shipped for TCRbeta analysis as frozen whole blood, isolated PBMCs, or DNA extracted from either sample type. About this clone itself: Its antigen is unknown. No per-base quality is available; no much larger clone lies one base away.

The V end loses 7 bases and the J end loses 2 bases, and a stretch of 11 bases separates them. Sequences MGHDK (CDR1) and SYGVNS (CDR2) are obtained from the germline V gene. The CDR3 starts with the cysteine, ends with the phenylalanine, and has 13 residues. Only the CDR3 DNA stays, 39 bases, in frame from base 1. The sequenced sample was peripheral blood. The receptor's source is a man older than 75 with acute or convalescent COVID-19. Recombination linked TRBV25-1 to TRBJ1-1; TRBD1 is possibly the D segment (5 matching bases). This receptor carries the CDR3 CASNRLGNTEAFF. The DNA sequence is as follows: TGTGCCAGCAACAGGTTGGGAAACACTGAAGCTTTCTTT.